This is a list of T cell receptor beta chains from one sample in a study of post-analysis software for immune sequencing data. TCRdb analysed the PCR reads with MiXCR anew, one entry per CDR3 protein. The data contain approximately 630,000 distinct CDR3 sequences, approximately 59% of them singletons. Sequences were obtained from blood. These TCRs come from a girl aged 2-9 years with multiple sclerosis. Each CDR3 is given with its conserved first and last residue. Each record gives: clone size, V gene, J gene, D gene, CDR3 DNA, CDR3 protein. D genes are given only for firm matches. Size is stated for part of the rows, as once, few or many counts, or as a class when the clone is expanded.

abundance: NA; v_gene: TRBV7-6; j_gene: TRBJ1-1; d_gene: NA; CDR3nt: TGTGCCAGCAGCGTCGACCCGGGGACTGAAGCTTTCTTT; CDR3aa: CASSVDPGTEAFF
abundance: NA; v_gene: TRBV20-1; j_gene: TRBJ2-1; d_gene: NA; CDR3nt: TGCAGTGCTTTGTCTAGGGGTTACGGTGAGCAGTTCTTC; CDR3aa: CSALSRGYGEQFF
abundance: NA; v_gene: TRBV5-6; j_gene: TRBJ2-3; d_gene: NA; CDR3nt: TGTGCCAGCAGCTGTTTTCAGGGAGCAGATACGCAGTATTTT; CDR3aa: CASSCFQGADTQYF
abundance: NA; v_gene: TRBV10-3; j_gene: TRBJ1-6; d_gene: NA; CDR3nt: TGTGCCATCAGTGAACGGGGGATCCCCCTCCACTTT; CDR3aa: CAISERGIPLHF
abundance: NA; v_gene: TRBV7-9; j_gene: TRBJ2-1; d_gene: NA; CDR3nt: TGTGCCAGCAGCACTACTAAACAGGGAGCTACGGGGAATGAGCAGTTCTTC; CDR3aa: CASSTTKQGATGNEQFF
abundance: NA; v_gene: TRBV7-3; j_gene: TRBJ2-6; d_gene: NA; CDR3nt: TGTGCCAGCAGCGAACGACTAGACTCTGGGGCCAACGTCCTGACTTTC; CDR3aa: CASSERLDSGANVLTF
abundance: NA; v_gene: TRBV6-1; j_gene: TRBJ1-2; d_gene: NA; CDR3nt: TGTGCCAGCAGCTCCCCCGCGAGGACAGTCCTAAACTATGGCTACACCTTC; CDR3aa: CASSSPARTVLNYGYTF
abundance: NA; v_gene: TRBV7-3; j_gene: TRBJ2-2; d_gene: TRBD2; CDR3nt: TGTGCCAGCAGCTTATTCAGCGGGGATAACACCGGGGAGCGGTTTTTT; CDR3aa: CASSLFSGDNTGERFF
abundance: NA; v_gene: TRBV24-1; j_gene: TRBJ2-3; d_gene: NA; CDR3nt: TGTGCCACCAGTGATTTGCAGGGACCCAGCACAGATACGCAGTATTTT; CDR3aa: CATSDLQGPSTDTQYF
abundance: few; v_gene: TRBV7-2; j_gene: TRBJ1-2; d_gene: NA; CDR3nt: TGTGCCAGCACCACAGGACGGGAAACTTATGGCTACACCTTC; CDR3aa: CASTTGRETYGYTF
abundance: many; v_gene: TRBV2; j_gene: TRBJ2-1; d_gene: NA; CDR3nt: TGTGCCAGCAGGCCAAAACAGGGAGGATACAATGAGCAGTTCTTC; CDR3aa: CASRPKQGGYNEQFF
abundance: NA; v_gene: TRBV7-2; j_gene: TRBJ2-3; d_gene: NA; CDR3nt: TGTGCCAGCAGCTTAGCGGTTTCGGCGCAGTATTTT; CDR3aa: CASSLAVSAQYF
abundance: NA; v_gene: TRBV12-3/TRBV12-4; j_gene: TRBJ2-1; d_gene: TRBD2; CDR3nt: TGTGCCAGCAGTTTAGCGCTCGGACTAGCGGGATGTGAGCAGTTCTTC; CDR3aa: CASSLALGLAGCEQFF
abundance: NA; v_gene: TRBV15; j_gene: TRBJ1-1; d_gene: NA; CDR3nt: TGTGCCACCAGTATCAGGGGTTATACTGAAGCTTTCTTT; CDR3aa: CATSIRGYTEAFF
abundance: NA; v_gene: TRBV29-1; j_gene: TRBJ2-5; d_gene: NA; CDR3nt: TGCAGCTACCGGGACATCGAGGAGACCCAGTACTTC; CDR3aa: CSYRDIEETQYF
abundance: NA; v_gene: TRBV15; j_gene: TRBJ2-7; d_gene: NA; CDR3nt: TGTGCCACCAGCAGAGTTAGGGGCCATGAGCAGTACTTC; CDR3aa: CATSRVRGHEQYF
abundance: NA; v_gene: TRBV20-1; j_gene: TRBJ2-1; d_gene: TRBD2; CDR3nt: TGCAGTGCTAGCCGAGGGATGGGGGGGTCCTACAATGAGCAGTTCTTC; CDR3aa: CSASRGMGGSYNEQFF
abundance: NA; v_gene: TRBV10-3; j_gene: TRBJ2-3; d_gene: NA; CDR3nt: TGTGCCATCAGTGACACAGATACGCAGTATTTT; CDR3aa: CAISDTDTQYF
abundance: NA; v_gene: TRBV6-1; j_gene: TRBJ2-3; d_gene: TRBD2; CDR3nt: TGTGCCAGCAGTCCAGGACTAGCGGGAGGGCCGAATCCCACAGATACGCAGTATTTT; CDR3aa: CASSPGLAGGPNPTDTQYF
abundance: NA; v_gene: TRBV6-5; j_gene: TRBJ2-5; d_gene: NA; CDR3nt: TGTGCCAGCAGTTACACCTCGGACAGTTCTTGGTACCAAGAGACCCAGTACTTC; CDR3aa: CASSYTSDSSWYQETQYF
abundance: once; v_gene: TRBV11-2; j_gene: TRBJ1-2; d_gene: NA; CDR3nt: TGTGCCAGCAGCCCCGATGTATCTGGCTACACCTTC; CDR3aa: CASSPDVSGYTF
abundance: once; v_gene: TRBV10-1; j_gene: TRBJ1-5; d_gene: TRBD1; CDR3nt: TGCGCCAGCAGACACCGGGACAGGGGAATTTTTGGAAGCAATCAGCCCCAGCATTTT; CDR3aa: CASRHRDRGIFGSNQPQHF
abundance: NA; v_gene: TRBV7-2; j_gene: TRBJ1-2; d_gene: NA; CDR3nt: TGTGCCAGCAGCTTAAACAGCCTCGTGATTTATGGCTACACCTTC; CDR3aa: CASSLNSLVIYGYTF
abundance: few; v_gene: TRBV27; j_gene: TRBJ1-4; d_gene: NA; CDR3nt: TGTGCCAGCAGTTCCCTCGGAACTAATGAAAAACTGTTTTTT; CDR3aa: CASSSLGTNEKLFF
abundance: NA; v_gene: TRBV7-9; j_gene: TRBJ2-1; d_gene: NA; CDR3nt: TGTTCCAGCAGCTTCAGGGCTATGAGGAGCTCCTACAATGAGCAGTTCTTC; CDR3aa: CSSSFRAMRSSYNEQFF
abundance: NA; v_gene: TRBV12-3/TRBV12-4; j_gene: TRBJ2-1; d_gene: NA; CDR3nt: TGTGCCAGCGGAAACAGGGTAGGCTACAATGAGCAGTTCTTC; CDR3aa: CASGNRVGYNEQFF
abundance: NA; v_gene: TRBV5-5; j_gene: TRBJ2-1; d_gene: TRBD2; CDR3nt: TGTGCCAGCAGCTTGGTACAGCGGGAGAATGAGCAGTTCTTC; CDR3aa: CASSLVQRENEQFF
abundance: NA; v_gene: TRBV20-1; j_gene: TRBJ1-1; d_gene: NA; CDR3nt: TGCAGTGCTAGGAATACCATTAACACTGAAGCTTTCTTT; CDR3aa: CSARNTINTEAFF